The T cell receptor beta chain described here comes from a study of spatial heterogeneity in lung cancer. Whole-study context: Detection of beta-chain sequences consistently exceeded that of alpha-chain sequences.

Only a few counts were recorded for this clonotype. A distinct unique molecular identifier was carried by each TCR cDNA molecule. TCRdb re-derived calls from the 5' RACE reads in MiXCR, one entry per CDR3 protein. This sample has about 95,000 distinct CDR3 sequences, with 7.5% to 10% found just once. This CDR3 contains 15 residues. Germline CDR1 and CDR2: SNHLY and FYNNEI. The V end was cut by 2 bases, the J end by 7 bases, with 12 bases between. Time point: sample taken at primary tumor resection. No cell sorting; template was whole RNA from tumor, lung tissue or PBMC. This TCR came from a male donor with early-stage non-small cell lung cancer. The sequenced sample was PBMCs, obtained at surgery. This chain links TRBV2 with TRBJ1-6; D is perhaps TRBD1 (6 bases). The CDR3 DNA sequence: TGTGCCAGCAGTGAAAGCACAGGGATCAATTCACCCCTCCACTTT. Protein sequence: CASSESTGINSPLHF. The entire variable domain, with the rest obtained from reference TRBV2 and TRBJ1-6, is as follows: EPEVTQTPSHQVTQMGQEVILRCVPISNHLYFYWYRQILGQKVEFLVSFYNNEISEKSEIFDDQFSVERPDGSNFTLKIRSTKLEDSAMYFCASSESTGINSPLHFGNGTRLTVT.